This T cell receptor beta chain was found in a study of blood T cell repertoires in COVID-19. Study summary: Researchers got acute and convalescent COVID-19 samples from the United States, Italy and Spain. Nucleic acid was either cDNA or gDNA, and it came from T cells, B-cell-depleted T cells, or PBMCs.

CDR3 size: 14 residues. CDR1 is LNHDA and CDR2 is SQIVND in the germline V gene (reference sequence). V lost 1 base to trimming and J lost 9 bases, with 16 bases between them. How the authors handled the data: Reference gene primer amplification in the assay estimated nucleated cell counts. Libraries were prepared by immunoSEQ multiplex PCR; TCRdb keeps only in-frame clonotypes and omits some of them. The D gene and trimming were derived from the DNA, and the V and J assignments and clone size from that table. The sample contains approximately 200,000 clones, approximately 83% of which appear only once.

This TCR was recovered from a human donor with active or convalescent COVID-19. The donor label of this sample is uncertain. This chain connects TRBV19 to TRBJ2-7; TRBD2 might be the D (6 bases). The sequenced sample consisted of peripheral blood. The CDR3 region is CASSIVLAEGRQYF. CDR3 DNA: TGTGCCAGTAGTATAGTCCTGGCGGAGGGTCGGCAGTACTTC. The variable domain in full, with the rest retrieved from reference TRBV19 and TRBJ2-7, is DGGITQSPKYLFRKEGQNVTLSCEQNLNHDAMYWYRQDPGQGLRLIYYSQIVNDFQKGDIAEGYSVSREKKESFPLTVTSAQKNPTAFYLCASSIVLAEGRQYFGPGTRLTVT.